Detailed here is one T cell receptor beta chain. The sample belongs to a study of blood T cell repertoires in COVID-19. About the study: Samples came from the United States, Italy and Spain, spanning acute and convalescent COVID-19.

Libraries were prepared by immunoSEQ multiplex PCR; TCRdb keeps only in-frame clonotypes and omits some of them. This sample yields roughly 180,000 clones, of which roughly 85% are seen a single time; less than 20% belongs to the top ten. Each participant's cohort was designated according to participant-reported clinical history. This CDR3 region has 14 residues. Germline V gives CDR1 MNHEY, CDR2 SMNVEV (reference sequence). V was pared by 6 bases and J by 4 bases, with 16 bases between. The rearrangement uses TRBV27 and TRBJ2-7, with a weak D call TRBD1 (5 bases). Source material: PBMCs or T cells enriched from blood (not recorded which). The sequence derives from a man aged 55-75 years who had recovered from COVID-19. In nucleotides, the CDR3 is TGTGCCAGCAGCCCCTTCAAACAGGCATACGAGCAGTACTTC. Translating gives CASSPFKQAYEQYF.